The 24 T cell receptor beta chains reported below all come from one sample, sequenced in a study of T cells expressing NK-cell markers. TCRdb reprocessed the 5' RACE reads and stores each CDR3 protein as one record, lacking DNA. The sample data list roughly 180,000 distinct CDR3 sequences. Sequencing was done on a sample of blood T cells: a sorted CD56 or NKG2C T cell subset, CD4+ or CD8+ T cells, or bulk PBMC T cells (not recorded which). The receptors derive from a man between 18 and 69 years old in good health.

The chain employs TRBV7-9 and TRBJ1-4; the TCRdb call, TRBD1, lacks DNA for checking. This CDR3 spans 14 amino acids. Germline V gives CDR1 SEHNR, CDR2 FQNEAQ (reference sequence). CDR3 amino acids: CASRTGTTNEKLFF.

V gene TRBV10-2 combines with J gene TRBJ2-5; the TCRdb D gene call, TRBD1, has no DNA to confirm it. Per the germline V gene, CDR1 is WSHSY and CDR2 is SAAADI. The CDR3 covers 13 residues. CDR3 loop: CASSEGDRWTQYF.

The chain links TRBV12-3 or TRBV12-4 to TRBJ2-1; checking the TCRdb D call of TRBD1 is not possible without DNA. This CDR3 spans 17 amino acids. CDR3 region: CASSFDGGASSYNEQFF.

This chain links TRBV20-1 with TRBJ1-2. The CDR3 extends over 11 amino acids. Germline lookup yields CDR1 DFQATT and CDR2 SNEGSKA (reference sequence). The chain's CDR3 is CSARDPYGYTF.

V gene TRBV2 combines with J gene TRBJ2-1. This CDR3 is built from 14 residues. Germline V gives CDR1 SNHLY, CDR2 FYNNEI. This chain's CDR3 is CASSEAQGYNEQFF.

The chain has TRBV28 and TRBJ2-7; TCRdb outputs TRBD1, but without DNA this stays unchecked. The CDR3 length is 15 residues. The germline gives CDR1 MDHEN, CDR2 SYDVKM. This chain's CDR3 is CASWSRQENSYEQYF.

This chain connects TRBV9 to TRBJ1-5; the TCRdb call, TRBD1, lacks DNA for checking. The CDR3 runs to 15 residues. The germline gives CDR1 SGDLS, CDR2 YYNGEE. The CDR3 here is CASGRGGSSNQPQHF.

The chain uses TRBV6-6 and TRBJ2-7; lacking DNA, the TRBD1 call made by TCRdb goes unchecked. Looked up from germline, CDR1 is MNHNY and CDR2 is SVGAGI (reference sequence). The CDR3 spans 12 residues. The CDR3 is CASSLGADEQYF.

CDR3 in amino acids: CASGSQLTYGYTF. The chain carries TRBV6-1 and TRBJ1-2. Germline V gene data show CDR1 as MNHNS and CDR2 as SASEGT. The CDR3 runs 13 residues.

CDR3 protein: CASRLTSRNTDTQYF. V usage is TRBV7-9 and J usage is TRBJ2-3; no DNA is available, so the TRBD2 call from TCRdb remains unchecked. The V gene's germline CDR1 is SEHNR and CDR2 FQNEAQ (reference sequence). The CDR3 loop spans 15 amino acids.

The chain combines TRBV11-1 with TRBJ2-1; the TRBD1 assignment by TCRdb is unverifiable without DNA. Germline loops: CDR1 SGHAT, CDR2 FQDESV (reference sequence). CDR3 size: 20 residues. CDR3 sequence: CASSSTTGQGIRTPYNEQFF.

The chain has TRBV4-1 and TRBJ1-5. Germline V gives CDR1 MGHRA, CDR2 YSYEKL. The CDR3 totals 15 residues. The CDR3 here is CASSQEAVSNQPQHF.

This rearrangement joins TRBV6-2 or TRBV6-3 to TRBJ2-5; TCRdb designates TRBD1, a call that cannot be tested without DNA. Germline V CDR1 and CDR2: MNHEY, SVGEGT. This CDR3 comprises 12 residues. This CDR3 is CASSYAGSVQYF.

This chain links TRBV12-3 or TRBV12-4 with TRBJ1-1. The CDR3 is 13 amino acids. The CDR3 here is CASSLYKNTEAFF.

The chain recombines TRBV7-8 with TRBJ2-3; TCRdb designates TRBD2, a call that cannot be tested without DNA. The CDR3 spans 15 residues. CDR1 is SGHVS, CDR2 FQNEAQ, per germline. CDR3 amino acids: CASRGLAGMTDTQYF.

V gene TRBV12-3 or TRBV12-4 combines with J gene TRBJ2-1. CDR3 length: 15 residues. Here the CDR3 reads CASSFSGGMRNEQFF.

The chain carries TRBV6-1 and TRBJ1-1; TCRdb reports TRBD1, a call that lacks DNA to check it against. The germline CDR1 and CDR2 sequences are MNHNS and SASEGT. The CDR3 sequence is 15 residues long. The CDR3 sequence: CASRTTDRLNTEAFF.

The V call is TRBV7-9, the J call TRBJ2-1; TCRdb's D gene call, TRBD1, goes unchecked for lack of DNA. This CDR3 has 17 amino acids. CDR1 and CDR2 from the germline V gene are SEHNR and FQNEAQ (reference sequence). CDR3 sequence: CASSNPLTGNSYNEQFF.

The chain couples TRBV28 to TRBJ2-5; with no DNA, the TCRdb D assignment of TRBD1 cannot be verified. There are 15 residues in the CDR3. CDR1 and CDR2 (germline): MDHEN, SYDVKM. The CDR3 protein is CASSFGERARETQYF.

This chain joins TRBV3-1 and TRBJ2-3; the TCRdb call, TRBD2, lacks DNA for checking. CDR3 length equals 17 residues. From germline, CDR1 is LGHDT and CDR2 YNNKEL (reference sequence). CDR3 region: CASSQDLTSGGTDTQYF.

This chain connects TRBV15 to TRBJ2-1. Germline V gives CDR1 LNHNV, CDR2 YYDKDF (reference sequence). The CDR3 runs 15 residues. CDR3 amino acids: CATSRDGMGYNEQFF.

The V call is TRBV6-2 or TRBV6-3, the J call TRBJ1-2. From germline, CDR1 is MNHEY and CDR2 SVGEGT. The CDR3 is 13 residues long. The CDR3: CASSYWTVHGYTF.

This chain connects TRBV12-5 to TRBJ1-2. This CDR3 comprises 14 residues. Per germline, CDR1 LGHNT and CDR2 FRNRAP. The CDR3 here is CASGFGGSGYGYTF.

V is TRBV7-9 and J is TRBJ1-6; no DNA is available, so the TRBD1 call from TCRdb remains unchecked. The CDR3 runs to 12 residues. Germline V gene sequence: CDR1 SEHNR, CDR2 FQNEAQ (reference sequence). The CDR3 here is CASSGTNSPLHF.